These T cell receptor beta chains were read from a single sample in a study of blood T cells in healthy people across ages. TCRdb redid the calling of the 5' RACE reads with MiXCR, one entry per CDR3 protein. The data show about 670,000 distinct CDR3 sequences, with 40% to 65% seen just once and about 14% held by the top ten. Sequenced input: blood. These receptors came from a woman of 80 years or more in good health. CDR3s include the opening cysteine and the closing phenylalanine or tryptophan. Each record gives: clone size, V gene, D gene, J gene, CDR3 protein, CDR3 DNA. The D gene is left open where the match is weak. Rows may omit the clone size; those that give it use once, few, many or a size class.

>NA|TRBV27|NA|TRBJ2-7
CASTPLSRENYEQYF
TGTGCCAGCACCCCGCTATCCAGGGAAAACTACGAGCAGTACTTC
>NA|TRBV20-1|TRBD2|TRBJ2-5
CSAKLGLAGETQYF
TGCAGTGCTAAGCTCGGACTAGCGGGAGAGACCCAGTACTTC
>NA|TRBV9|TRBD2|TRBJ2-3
CASSTGTSGVSDTQYF
TGTGCCAGCAGCACTGGGACTAGCGGGGTCTCAGATACGCAGTATTTT
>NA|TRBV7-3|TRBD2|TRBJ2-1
CASSLIGGGASNEQFF
TGTGCCAGCAGCTTAATAGGCGGGGGGGCTTCCAATGAGCAGTTCTTC
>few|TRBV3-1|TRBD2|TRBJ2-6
CASSQGGGSGANVLTF
TGTGCCAGCAGCCAAGGCGGGGGCTCTGGGGCCAACGTCCTGACTTTC
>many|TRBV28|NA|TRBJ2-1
CASRPLGGSSYNEQFF
TGTGCCAGCAGGCCTCTCGGGGGTTCCTCCTACAATGAGCAGTTCTTC
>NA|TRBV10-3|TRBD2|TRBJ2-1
CAIGKETASGGDEQFF
TGTGCCATCGGAAAGGAGACCGCTAGCGGGGGGGATGAGCAGTTCTTC
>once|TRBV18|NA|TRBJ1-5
CASSAGTQNQPQHF
TGTGCCAGCTCGGCCGGGACACAAAATCAGCCCCAGCATTTT
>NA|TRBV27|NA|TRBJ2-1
CASSFGGSSHNEQFF
TGTGCCAGCAGTTTTGGGGGGAGCTCCCACAATGAGCAGTTCTTC
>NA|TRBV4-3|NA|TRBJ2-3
CASSQAPGGYTQYF
TGCGCCAGCAGCCAAGCTCCCGGCGGATATACGCAGTATTTT
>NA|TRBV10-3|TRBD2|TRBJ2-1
CAIGIGPGTRVNEQFF
TGTGCCATCGGGATCGGTCCCGGGACTAGGGTTAATGAGCAGTTCTTC
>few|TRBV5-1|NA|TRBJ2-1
CASSLGFGPSYEQFF
TGCGCCAGCAGCTTAGGGTTCGGACCCTCCTATGAGCAGTTCTTC
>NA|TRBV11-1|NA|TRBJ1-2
CASSTRRGMNNYGYTF
TGTGCCAGCAGCACACGCAGGGGAATGAATAACTATGGCTACACCTTC
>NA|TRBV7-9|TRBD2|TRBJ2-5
CANSPGASGTYETQYF
TGTGCCAACAGCCCCGGGGCTAGCGGGACGTACGAGACCCAGTACTTC
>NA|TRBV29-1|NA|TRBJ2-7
CSVLGQSYEQYF
TGCAGCGTCTTGGGGCAGAGCTACGAGCAGTACTTC
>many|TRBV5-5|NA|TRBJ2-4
CASSLAGAMGANIQYF
TGTGCCAGCAGCTTGGCCGGGGCTATGGGGGCGAACATTCAGTACTTC
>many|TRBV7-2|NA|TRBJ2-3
CASSLAASGTDTQYF
TGTGCCAGCAGCTTAGCGGCTAGCGGCACAGATACGCAGTATTTT
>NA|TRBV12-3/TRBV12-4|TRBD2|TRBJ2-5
CASSTVAGGHSETQYF
TGTGCCAGCAGCACCGTGGCGGGGGGTCACTCAGAGACCCAGTACTTC
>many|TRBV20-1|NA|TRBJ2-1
CSASPYNEQFF
TGCAGTGCTTCCCCCTACAATGAGCAGTTCTTC
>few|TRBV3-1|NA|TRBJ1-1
CASSQDAPNTEAFF
TGTGCCAGCAGCCAAGATGCGCCGAACACTGAAGCTTTCTTT
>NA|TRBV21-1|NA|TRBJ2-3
CASSKMGSGDTQYF
TGTGCCAGCAGCAAAATGGGGAGCGGGGATACGCAGTATTTT
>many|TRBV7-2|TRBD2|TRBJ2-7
CASSSNTGTSVYEQYF
TGTGCCAGCAGCTCAAACACCGGGACTAGCGTATACGAGCAGTACTTC
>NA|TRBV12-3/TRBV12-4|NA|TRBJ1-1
CASSWTNTEAFF
TGTGCCAGCAGTTGGACGAACACTGAAGCTTTCTTT
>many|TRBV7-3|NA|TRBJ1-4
CASSRSGRNEKLFF
TGTGCCAGCAGCCGCAGCGGTCGGAATGAAAAACTGTTTTTT
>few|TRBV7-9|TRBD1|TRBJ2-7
CASSLAVRDRYEQYF
TGTGCCAGCAGCTTAGCTGTCAGGGACAGATACGAGCAGTACTTC
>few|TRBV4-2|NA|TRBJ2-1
CASSQEPRSSYNEQFF
TGTGCCAGCAGCCAAGAGCCCCGGAGCTCCTACAATGAGCAGTTCTTC
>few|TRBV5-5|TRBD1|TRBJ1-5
CASSSGQENQPQHF
TGTGCCAGCAGCTCTGGACAGGAGAATCAGCCCCAGCATTTT
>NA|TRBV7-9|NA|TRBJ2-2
CASSLDVPSPGELFF
TGTGCCAGCAGCTTGGACGTCCCGAGCCCCGGGGAGCTGTTTTTT
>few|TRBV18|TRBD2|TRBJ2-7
CASSPGLAGVYEQYF
TGTGCCAGCTCACCGGGACTAGCGGGAGTCTACGAGCAGTACTTC
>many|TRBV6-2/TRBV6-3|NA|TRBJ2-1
CASRGTTLGNEQFF
TGTGCCAGCAGGGGAACGACACTTGGGAATGAGCAGTTCTTC
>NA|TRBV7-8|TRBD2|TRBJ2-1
CASSLISGTPREQFF
TGTGCCAGCAGCTTAATAAGCGGGACCCCGCGTGAGCAGTTCTTC
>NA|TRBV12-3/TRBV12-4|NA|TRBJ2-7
CASSLLGGGNEQYF
TGTGCCAGCAGTCTCCTAGGGGGAGGGAATGAGCAGTACTTC